This entry lists 18 T cell receptor beta chains sequenced from one sample in a study of tumor-infiltrating lymphocytes in primary liver carcinoma. Reverse transcription of approximately 520 ng total RNA with a constant-region primer produced TCR beta cDNA. Three-round nested multiplex PCR performed with slightly modified ARM-PCR produced the TCR beta libraries. Both of the initial two PCR rounds ran for around 9 cycles and employed TRBV1-TRBV30 forward primers alongside a C-beta reverse primer. Via MiXCR, TCRdb re-called the multiplex PCR reads, giving one row per CDR3 protein. This sample has fewer than 75,000 distinct CDR3 sequences, with around 69% found just once. Each 20-30 mg portion of unsorted bulk tissue served as the source for co-extraction of RNA and DNA. The sample was liver tumor tissue from sampling region 4. The sample's subset: tumor region T4, right-lateral pole. Receptors were obtained from a man between 40 and 49 years old with primary liver carcinoma and hepatitis B virus infection.

As regards this clonotype: Just one base apart from a much larger clone, this may be a read error. The genes are TRBV5-1 and TRBJ2-5; 8 nucleotides line up with TRBD1. Germline loops: CDR1 SGHRS, CDR2 YFSETQ. CDR3 size: 15 residues. CDR3 in amino acids: CACSIPGGEGETQYF. In DNA form, the CDR3 reads TGCGCCTGCAGCATACCAGGGGGCGAAGGAGAGACCCAGTACTTC.

To note about this clonotype: Compared with germline, one end of the junction differs, possibly owing to a read error. V is TRBV29-1 and J is TRBJ2-3, with D uncertain. The CDR3 length is 10 residues. Per germline, CDR1 SQVTM and CDR2 ANQGSEA. In DNA, the CDR3 is TGCAGCGTTCCCACAGATGCGCAGTATTTT. Residues: CSVPTDAQYF.

A word on this clonotype: A junction boundary mismatches the germline segment, possibly from a read error. The chain couples TRBV28 to TRBJ1-1; D gene uncertain. The CDR3 totals 14 residues. The germline gives CDR1 MDHEN, CDR2 SYDVKM. The CDR3 sequence is CASRGGGTNTEALF. The CDR3 nucleotides are TGTGCCAGCAGGGGCGGCGGAACGAACACTGAAGCTCTCTTT. Variable domain in full (rest from reference TRBV28 and TRBJ1-1): DVKVTQSSRYLVKRTGEKVFLECVQDMDHENMFWYRQDPGLGLRLIYFSYDVKMKEKGDIPEGYSVSREKKERFSLILESASTNQTSMYLCASRGGGTNTEALFGQGTRLTVV.

The chain combines TRBV5-1 with TRBJ2-5; D tentatively fits TRBD1 or TRBD2 (5 bases each). V was clipped by 0 bases and J by 3 bases, with 9 bases between them. CDR3 length equals 14 residues. Germline values: CDR1 SGHRS, CDR2 YFSETQ. In DNA form, the CDR3 reads TGCGCCAGCAGCTTGGTACTGGGGGAAGAGACCCAGTACTTC. It translates to CASSLVLGEETQYF.

A remark on this clonotype: At one boundary the junction diverges from the germline segment, which might be a read error. The V gene is TRBV4-2, the J gene TRBJ1-1, with D possibly TRBD1 on 5 matching bases. Germline CDR1 and CDR2: LGHNA and YNFKEQ. The CDR3 consists of 14 residues. CDR3 region: CASSRDRGNTDAFF. The CDR3 DNA sequence: TGTGCCAGCAGCCGAGATCGGGGGAACACTGATGCTTTCTTT.

This clonotype was counted between two and nine times. The junction departs from germline at one end; a sequencing error may be responsible. The chain is built from TRBV5-1 and TRBJ2-6; D assignment may be TRBD1 or TRBD2 (5 bases each). This CDR3 is 15 amino acids long. The germline V gene encodes CDR1 SGHRS and CDR2 YFSETQ. CDR3: CASSSGASGADVLTF. CDR3 nucleotide sequence: TGCGCCAGCAGCTCCGGGGCCTCTGGGGCCGACGTCCTGACTTTC.

This clonotype was seen only once. A read error may be the cause here, since a much bigger clone is one base away. This chain joins TRBV4-2 and TRBJ1-5; a weak D match, TRBD1 (5 bases). CDR1 LGHNA and CDR2 YNFKEQ come from the germline V gene. CDR3 length: 18 residues. CDR3 region: CATSQDRIGGTFRQPQHF. CDR3 bases: TGTGCCACCAGCCAAGATAGAATTGGTGGGACCTTCAGGCAGCCCCAGCATTTT.

This clonotype showed up just a few times. The gene calls are TRBV12-3 or TRBV12-4 and TRBJ2-2; tentatively, D is TRBD1 (6 bases). This CDR3 region has 14 residues. V lost 3 bases and J 3 bases, leaving 8 bases between the germline ends. This CDR3 reads CASSLGTHTGELFF. The DNA of the CDR3 is TGTGCCAGCAGTTTGGGGACACACACCGGGGAGCTGTTTTTT.

This clonotype was counted a few times. Possible read error: a much larger clone is one base away. This rearrangement joins TRBV28 to TRBJ2-7, with TRBD2 matching 12 bases. The germline gives CDR1 MDHEN, CDR2 SYDVKM. This CDR3 is 12 amino acids long. J lost 9 bases, V lost 7 bases, and 4 bases had no gene match. CDR3 nucleotide sequence: TGTGCCAGCAACTCGGGACTAGCGGGGCAGTACTTC. Protein sequence: CASNSGLAGQYF.

In the case of this clonotype: Sequence at one end of the junction differs from germline and may be a read error. The chain joins TRBV4-3 to TRBJ2-7, with 7 bases aligning to TRBD2. Germline CDR1 and CDR2: LGHNA and YSLEER. CDR3 length: 15 amino acids. CDR3 nucleotide sequence: TGCGCCAGCAACCAAGATAGGAGGGCGGGAGACGAGCAGTACTTC. Amino acid sequence: CASNQDRRAGDEQYF.

The chain employs TRBV4-2 and TRBJ1-2, with D uncertain. V was clipped by 0 bases and J by 3 bases, with 8 bases between them. This CDR3 contains 14 residues. CDR1 is LGHNA, CDR2 YNFKEQ, per germline. The CDR3, as DNA: TGTGCCAGCAGCCAAGATGACGGAGACTATGGCTACACCTTC. It yields the protein CASSQDDGDYGYTF.

A note on this clonotype: At one boundary the junction diverges from the germline segment, which might be a read error. The chain couples TRBV11-1 to TRBJ1-1; maybe TRBD1 (5 bases). Germline V CDR1 and CDR2: SGHAT, FQDESV (reference sequence). The CDR3 has 13 amino acids. The CDR3 sequence: CASNRQVDTEASF. The DNA of the CDR3 is TGTGCCAGCAACCGCCAGGTGGACACTGAAGCTTCCTTT.

On this clonotype: At one end the junction does not follow the germline gene, possibly because of a read error. V is TRBV29-1 and J is TRBJ1-5; no reliable D call. Germline V gene sequence: CDR1 SQVTM, CDR2 ANQGSEA. The CDR3 spans 13 residues. The CDR3: CSIVGQSNQPQQF. The CDR3, as DNA: TGCAGCATTGTTGGTCAATCCAATCAGCCCCAGCAATTT.

On this clonotype itself: The final CDR3 position lacks the conserved phenylalanine or tryptophan, pointing to a likely read error. It is unclear where the CDR3 begins or ends on the DNA, so no DNA is shown, and the CDR3 is as TCRdb lists it. The chain couples TRBV4-3 to TRBJ2-2. Ends included, the CDR3 has 16 residues. In germline, CDR1 is LGHNA, CDR2 YSLEER. This CDR3 reads CASSQNSEGNPGELFY.

This clonotype has a single count. At one end the junction does not follow the germline gene, possibly because of a read error. The J gene is TRBJ2-4, the V gene TRBV6-6, with 9 bases fitting TRBD2. This CDR3 comprises 16 residues. Germline values: CDR1 MNHNY, CDR2 SVGAGI (reference sequence). CDR3: CASSPISGGAKNIQYF. The CDR3 region has the DNA TGTGCCAGCAGTCCGATTAGCGGGGGAGCCAAAAACATCCAGTACTTC.

The J gene is TRBJ2-7, the V gene TRBV6-5; the D call may be TRBD1 or TRBD2 (5 bases each). Germline CDR1 and CDR2: MNHEY and SVGAGI. This CDR3 has 13 amino acids. The V and J ends lost 5 bases and 8 bases respectively, with 16 bases between them. In nucleotides, the CDR3 is TGTGCCAGCAGTGTATCACAGGAGGCAAAGCAGTACTTC. Amino acids: CASSVSQEAKQYF.

This clonotype was recorded once. Germline and junction disagree at one end, which may indicate a read error. The chain is built from TRBV29-1 and TRBJ2-1; TRBD2 aligns across 7 bases. Germline V CDR1 and CDR2: SQVTM, ANQGSEA. This CDR3 is built from 14 residues. The CDR3 bases are TGCAGCGTGGCGGGACTATCGGGAAGGGTTGAGCAGTTTTTC. It specifies CSVAGLSGRVEQFF.

On this clonotype itself: This likely comes from a read error, as the CDR3 has no conserved phenylalanine or tryptophan at its end. The V gene is TRBV11-2, the J gene TRBJ2-2; D perhaps matches TRBD2 (6 bases). CDR3 length equals 17 residues. The germline V gene encodes CDR1 SGHAT and CDR2 FQNNGV. CDR3 loop: CASNLALGGADTGELFL. For the CDR3, the DNA is TGTGCCAGCAACTTAGCATTAGGAGGGGCAGACACCGGGGAGCTGTTTCTT.